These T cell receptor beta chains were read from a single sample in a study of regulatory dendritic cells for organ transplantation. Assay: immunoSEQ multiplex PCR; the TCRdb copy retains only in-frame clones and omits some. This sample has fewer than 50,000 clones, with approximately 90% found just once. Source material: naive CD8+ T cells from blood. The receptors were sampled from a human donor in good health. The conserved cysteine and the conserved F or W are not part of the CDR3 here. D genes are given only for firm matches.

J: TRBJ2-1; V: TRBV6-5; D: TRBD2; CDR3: ASSPGGHYNEQF
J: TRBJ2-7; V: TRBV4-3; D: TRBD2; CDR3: ASSQVGTSGYEQY
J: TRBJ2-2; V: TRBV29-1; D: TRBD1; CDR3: SVVGTETGELF
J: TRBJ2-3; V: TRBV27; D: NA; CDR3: ASSFYFGGNTDTQY
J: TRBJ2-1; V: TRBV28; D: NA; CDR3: ASSWENYNEQF
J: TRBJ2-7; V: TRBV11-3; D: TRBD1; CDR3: ASSSGTANPREQY
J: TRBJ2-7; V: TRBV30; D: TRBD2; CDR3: AWDALAGAGEQY
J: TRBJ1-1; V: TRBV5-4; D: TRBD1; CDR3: ASSWTGETEAF
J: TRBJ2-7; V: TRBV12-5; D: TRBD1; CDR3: ASGFLTGGGYEQY
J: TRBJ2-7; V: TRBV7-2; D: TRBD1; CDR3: ASSFEGAGYEQY
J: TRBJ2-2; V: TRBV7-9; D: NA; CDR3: ASSLGGGTGELF
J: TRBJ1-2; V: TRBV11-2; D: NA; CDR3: ASRGQGAYGYT
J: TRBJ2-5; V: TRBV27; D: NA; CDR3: ASSSLYRPRETQY
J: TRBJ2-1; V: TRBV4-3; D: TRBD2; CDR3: ASSQGISGRQSSYNEQF
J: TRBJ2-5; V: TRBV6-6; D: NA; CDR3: ASSYSPPRIGEQY
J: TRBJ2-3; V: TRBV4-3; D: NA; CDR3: ASSQGGRGPADTQY
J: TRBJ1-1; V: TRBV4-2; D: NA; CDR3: ASSQERGQEHYMNTEAF
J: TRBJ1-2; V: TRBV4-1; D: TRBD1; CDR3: ASSHPGQSYGYT
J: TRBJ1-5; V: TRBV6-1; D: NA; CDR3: ADGGEGNQPQH
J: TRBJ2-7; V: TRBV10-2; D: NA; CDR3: ASSPVTYEQY
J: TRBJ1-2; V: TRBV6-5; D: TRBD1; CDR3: ASSYSGTDYGYT
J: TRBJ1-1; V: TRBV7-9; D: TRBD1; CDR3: ASSLRQGVVGDTEAF
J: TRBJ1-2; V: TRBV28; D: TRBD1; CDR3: ASSLPGQGGT
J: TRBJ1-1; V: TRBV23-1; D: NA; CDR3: ASSQSRRGDGGAYTEAF
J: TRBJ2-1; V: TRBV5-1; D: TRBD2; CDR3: ASSRGRGSYNEQF
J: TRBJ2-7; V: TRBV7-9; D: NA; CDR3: ASSLSQGLLAEQY
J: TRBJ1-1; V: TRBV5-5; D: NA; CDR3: ASSLSPETLWEAF
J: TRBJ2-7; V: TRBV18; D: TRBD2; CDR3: ASSRGSGSKYEQY
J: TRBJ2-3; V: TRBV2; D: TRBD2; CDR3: ASITGHTGTSYTDTQY
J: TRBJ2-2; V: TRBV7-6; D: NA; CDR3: ASSAAASGWPGELF
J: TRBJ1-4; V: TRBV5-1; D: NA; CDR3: ASSLGEKLF
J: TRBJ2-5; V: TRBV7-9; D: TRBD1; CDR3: ASSRVTGRETQY
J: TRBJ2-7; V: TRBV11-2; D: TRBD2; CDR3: ASSWGGVYEQY
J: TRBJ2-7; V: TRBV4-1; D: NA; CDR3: ASSRTAGSYEQY
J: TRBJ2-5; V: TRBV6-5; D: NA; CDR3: ASRLGETQY
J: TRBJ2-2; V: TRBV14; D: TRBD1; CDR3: ASSQAWTGMRNTGELF
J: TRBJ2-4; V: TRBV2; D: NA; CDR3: ASSPGGWLDKNIQY
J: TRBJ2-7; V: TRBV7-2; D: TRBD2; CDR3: ASSPLAGALYEQY
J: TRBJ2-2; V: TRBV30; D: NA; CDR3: AWGQADVLTGELF
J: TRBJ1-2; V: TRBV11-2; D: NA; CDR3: ASSFRPGAGNYGYT
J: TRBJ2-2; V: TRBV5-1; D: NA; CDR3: ASSPDEGVRTGELF
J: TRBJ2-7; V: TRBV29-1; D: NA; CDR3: SVASAAVYEQY
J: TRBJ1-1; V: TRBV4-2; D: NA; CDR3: ASSQLNTEAF
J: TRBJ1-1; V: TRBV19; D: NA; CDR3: GSRANTEAF
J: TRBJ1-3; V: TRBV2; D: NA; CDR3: ASSEARLSGNTIY
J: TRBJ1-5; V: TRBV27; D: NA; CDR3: ASSLLTPYSNQPQH
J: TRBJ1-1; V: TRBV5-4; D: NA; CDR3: ASSLRGGTEAF
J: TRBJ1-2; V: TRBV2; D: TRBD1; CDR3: ASKTGAYGYT
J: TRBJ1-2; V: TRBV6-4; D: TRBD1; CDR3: ASSDSGDRINGYT
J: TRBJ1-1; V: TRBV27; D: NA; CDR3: ASSLYVSTEAF
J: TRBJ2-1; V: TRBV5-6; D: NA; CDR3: ASSLALEGGYNEQF
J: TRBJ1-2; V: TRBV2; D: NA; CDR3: ASLGREGFNGYT
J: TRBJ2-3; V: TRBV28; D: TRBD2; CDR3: ASSLVRGRVTDTQY
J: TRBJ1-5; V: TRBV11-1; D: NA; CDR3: ASSLQANQPQH
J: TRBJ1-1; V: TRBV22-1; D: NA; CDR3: PGSESHGTDSTNTEAF
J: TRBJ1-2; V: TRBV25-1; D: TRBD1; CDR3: ASMTGGPYYGYT